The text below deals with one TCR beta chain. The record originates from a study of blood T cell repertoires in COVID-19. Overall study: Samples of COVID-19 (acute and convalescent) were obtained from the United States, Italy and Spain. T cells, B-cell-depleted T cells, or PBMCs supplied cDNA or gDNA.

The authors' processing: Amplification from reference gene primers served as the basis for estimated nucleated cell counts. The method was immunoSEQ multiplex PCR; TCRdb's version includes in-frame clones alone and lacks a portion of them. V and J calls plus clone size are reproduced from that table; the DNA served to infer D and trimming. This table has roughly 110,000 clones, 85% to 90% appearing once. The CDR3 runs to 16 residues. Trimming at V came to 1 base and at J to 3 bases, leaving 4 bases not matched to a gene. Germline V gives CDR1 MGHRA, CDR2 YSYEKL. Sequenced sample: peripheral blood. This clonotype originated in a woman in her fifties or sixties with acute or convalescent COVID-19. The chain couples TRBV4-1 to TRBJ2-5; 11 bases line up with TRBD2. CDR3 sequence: CASSQGPSGGKETQYF. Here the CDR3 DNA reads TGCGCCAGCAGCCAAGGGCCTAGCGGGGGGAAAGAGACCCAGTACTTC.